Ten or more counts support the clone carrying this TCR beta chain. Its antigen is not known. The data are from a study of T-cell reconstitution after alpha-beta-depleted transplantation in children. V lost 7 bases and J lost 5, with 12 bases in between. The CDR3 consists of 11 residues. Per germline, CDR1 SQVTM and CDR2 ANQGSEA. Using unique molecular identifiers, the investigators prepared the TCRbeta library. TCRdb reprocessed the PCR reads with MiXCR, giving one entry per CDR3 protein. The profile shows a few hundred thousand distinct CDR3 sequences, 10% to 15% of them singletons. Findings of the study overall: Expanded graft clones numbering several hundred reportedly gave rise to alpha-beta T cells about two months after transplant. In some patients, recipient T cells and intrathymic progenitors surviving conditioning explained high day-60 diversity. T-cell counts and diversity at one year post-transplant came mainly from newly produced T cells.

This sample comprised PBMCs, mostly from graft donor cells, obtained 360 days after TCRalphabeta/CD19-depleted stem cell transplant. This TCR was sampled from a male patient aged 10-17 years who had a stem cell transplant for acute myeloid leukemia, so the T cells may come from the graft donor. The V and J genes are TRBV29-1 and TRBJ2-7; possible D gene TRBD1, 5 bases. The CDR3 here is CSAVLGHEQYF. The CDR3 DNA sequence: TGCAGCGCCGTATTGGGGCACGAGCAGTACTTC.